What follows are 15 T cell receptor beta chains derived from one specimen sequenced in a study of Graves' ophthalmopathy and Graves' hyperthyroidism. Using RNA transcripts, the TCR beta CDR3 regions were amplified. RT-PCR was first run with HTBI primers, then multiplex PCR in a second round. TCRdb analysed the multiplex PCR reads with MiXCR anew, one entry per CDR3 protein. The sample consists of about 590,000 distinct CDR3 sequences, 39% of them appearing once. Sequenced: peripheral blood or thyroid tissue (not recorded which). The receptors originated from an adult man with Graves' hyperthyroidism.

The V gene is TRBV19, the J gene TRBJ2-7; 9 bases align to TRBD2. The V gene's germline CDR1 is LNHDA and CDR2 SQIVND (reference sequence). This CDR3 region has 17 residues. Unmatched junction bases numbered 11, after V lost 1 base and J lost 4 bases. CDR3 in DNA: TGTGCCAGTAGTATAGTAGCGGGGGAATTAGGGCCGTACGAGCAGTACTTC. It specifies CASSIVAGELGPYEQYF. The full variable domain, its missing parts supplied by reference TRBV19 and TRBJ2-7, is DGGITQSPKYLFRKEGQNVTLSCEQNLNHDAMYWYRQDPGQGLRLIYYSQIVNDFQKGDIAEGYSVSREKKESFPLTVTSAQKNPTAFYLCASSIVAGELGPYEQYFGPGTRLTVT.

On this clonotype: A single base separates this from a much larger clone, so it may be a read error. V usage is TRBV12-3 or TRBV12-4 and J usage is TRBJ1-2, with D possibly matching TRBD1 (6 bases). V dropped 5 bases and J dropped 4 bases, with 14 bases sitting between them. The CDR3 totals 14 residues. CDR3 DNA sequence: TGTGCCAGCAGTGTCTCGGACAGAATCTATGGCTACACCTTC. Translating it yields CASSVSDRIYGYTF.

This clonotype was counted many times. This chain joins TRBV9 and TRBJ2-7, with D possibly TRBD1 on 6 matching bases. Deletions cut 3 bases from V and 9 bases from J, with 16 bases between. Germline V lookup: CDR1 SGDLS, CDR2 YYNGEE. This CDR3 has 13 amino acids. Here the CDR3 DNA reads TGTGCCAGCAGCGAGGGCAACAGGGACCCGCAGTACTTC. Translation: CASSEGNRDPQYF.

This clonotype turned up a few times. This chain links TRBV6-2 or TRBV6-3 with TRBJ1-2; D perhaps matches TRBD1 (6 bases). The germline gives CDR1 MNHEY, CDR2 SVGEGT. The CDR3 loop spans 16 amino acids. V was pared by 0 bases and J by 3 bases, with 14 bases between. The DNA of the CDR3 is TGTGCCAGCAGTTACTCTATGGGGGCTTCGCACTATGGCTACACCTTC. This encodes CASSYSMGASHYGYTF.

The chain has TRBV5-1 and TRBJ1-5; D possibly corresponds to TRBD1 (6 bases). The J call could be wrong; TRBJ2-3 is a better fit for the DNA end. The V gene's germline CDR1 is SGHRS and CDR2 YFSETQ. This CDR3 has 15 amino acids. In nucleotides, the CDR3 is TGCGCCAGCAGCTTCCGGACAGCCGACACAGATACGCAGTATTTT. Protein sequence: CASSFRTADTDTQYF.

This chain joins TRBV7-8 and TRBJ2-7, with no clear D. V was pared by 1 base and J by 2 bases, with 9 bases between. The CDR3 is 14 residues long. In germline, CDR1 is SGHVS, CDR2 FQNEAQ. Here the CDR3 DNA reads TGTGCCAGCAGCTTAGGCCGGGCCGCCTACGAGCAGTACTTC. It yields the protein CASSLGRAAYEQYF.

This clonotype was picked up a small number of times. The chain joins TRBV3-1 to TRBJ1-1; D unresolved. CDR3 length equals 14 residues. Germline V lookup: CDR1 LGHDT, CDR2 YNNKEL (reference sequence). V was cut by 1 base and J by 5 bases, with 11 bases left in between. The CDR3 sequence: CASSQGLGGTEAFF. The DNA for the CDR3 is TGTGCCAGCAGCCAAGGTTTAGGCGGGACTGAAGCTTTCTTT.

The rearrangement joins TRBV7-2 to TRBJ2-5, with 12 bases that match TRBD2. Germline assignment: CDR1 SGHTA and CDR2 FQGNSA. V dropped 4 bases and J dropped 4; count of bases not matched to a gene: 4. CDR3 size: 15 residues. The CDR3 here is CASSSRLAGVETQYF. CDR3 coding DNA: TGTGCCAGCAGCTCGAGACTAGCGGGGGTAGAGACCCAGTACTTC.

Turning to this clonotype: A much larger clone sits a single nucleotide away, making a read error possible. The chain uses TRBV10-3 and TRBJ1-6; 8 bases are a match to TRBD1. The V and J ends lost 3 bases and 9 bases, in that order; junction bases with no gene match: 7. Germline assignment: CDR1 ENHRY and CDR2 SYGVKD. CDR3 length: 15 amino acids. Written as DNA, the CDR3 is TGTGCCATCAGTGACCCTGACAGGGGAGGTTCACCCCTCCACTTT. This gives the protein CAISDPDRGGSPLHF.

This clonotype was seen many times. The chain's CDR3 is CAISESGNTGELFF. The DNA of the CDR3 is TGTGCCATCAGTGAGTCGGGGAACACCGGGGAGCTGTTTTTT. V gene TRBV10-3 combines with J gene TRBJ2-2; D not resolved. The CDR3 loop spans 14 amino acids. The V gene's germline CDR1 is ENHRY and CDR2 SYGVKD. The ends were cut back, 0 bases at V and 1 base at J, with 3 bases in the middle.

This clonotype was observed a few times. The gene calls are TRBV11-2 and TRBJ1-1; a possible D gene is TRBD1 (5 bases). Germline V gene lookup returns CDR1 SGHAT and CDR2 FQNNGV. Trimming left V 5 bases short and J 8 bases short, with 15 bases between. The CDR3 extends over 13 amino acids. CDR3 loop: CASSPTRRGEAFF. DNA for the CDR3: TGTGCCAGCAGCCCCACGAGAAGGGGAGAAGCTTTCTTT.

At least ten counts were recorded for this clonotype. The genes are TRBV24-1 and TRBJ2-5, with unresolved D. Per the germline V gene, CDR1 is KGHDR and CDR2 is SFDVKD. V was pared by 2 bases and J by 4 bases, with 19 bases between. The CDR3 covers 17 residues. CDR3 DNA sequence: TGTGCCACCAGTGATTCCGGCCGAGAGTCCATACGAGAGACCCAGTACTTC. As protein: CATSDSGRESIRETQYF.

This clonotype was recorded many times. The chain recombines TRBV2 with TRBJ2-5, with 8 bases aligning to TRBD1. The V gene end was trimmed by 1 base and the J gene end by 3 bases; junction bases not matched to a gene: 4. The CDR3 has 15 residues. CDR1 is SNHLY and CDR2 is FYNNEI in the germline V gene. The CDR3 reads CASSEGPGGKETQYF. The CDR3 nucleotides are TGTGCCAGCAGTGAAGGTCCAGGGGGCAAAGAGACCCAGTACTTC.

This clonotype appeared many times. The V and J genes are TRBV24-1 and TRBJ1-2, with D maybe TRBD1 (5 bases). The CDR3 consists of 13 residues. V lost 6 bases and J 2 bases, leaving 9 bases between the germline ends. The germline CDR1 and CDR2 sequences are KGHDR and SFDVKD. CDR3 in amino acids: CATSQGRNYGYTF. The CDR3 DNA is TGTGCCACCAGTCAGGGCAGGAACTATGGCTACACCTTC.

The chain couples TRBV10-3 to TRBJ2-5; D not resolved. CDR1 ENHRY and CDR2 SYGVKD come from the germline V gene. CDR3 length: 14 residues. V lost 10 bases, J lost 4 bases, and 19 bases lay in between. The CDR3, as DNA: TGTGCCAGCAGCCACGGCGCGCCCGCAGAGACCCAGTACTTC. Its protein product is CASSHGAPAETQYF.